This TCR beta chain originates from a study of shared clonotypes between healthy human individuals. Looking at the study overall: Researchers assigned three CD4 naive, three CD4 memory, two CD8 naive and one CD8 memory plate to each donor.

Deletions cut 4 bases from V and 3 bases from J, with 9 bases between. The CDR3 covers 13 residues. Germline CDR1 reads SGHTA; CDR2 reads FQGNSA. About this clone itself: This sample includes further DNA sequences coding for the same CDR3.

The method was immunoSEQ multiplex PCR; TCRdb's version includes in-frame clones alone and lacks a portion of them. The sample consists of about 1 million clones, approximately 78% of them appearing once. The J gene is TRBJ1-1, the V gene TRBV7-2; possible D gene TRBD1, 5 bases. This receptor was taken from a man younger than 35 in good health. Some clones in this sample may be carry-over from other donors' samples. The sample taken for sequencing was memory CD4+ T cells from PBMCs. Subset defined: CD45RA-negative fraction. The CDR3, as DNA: TGTGCCAGCAGCTCTCAGGGAGACACTGAAGCTTTCTTT. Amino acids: CASSSQGDTEAFF.